The TCR beta chain under discussion was sequenced for a study of vaccination effects on CD4 cells after COVID-19. Whole-study results and caveats: Marked clonal contraction of both clone types appeared late after vaccination. Small numbers of convalescent patients limited the study. It also lacked early post-infection timepoints.

This CDR3 comprises 11 residues. Germline assignment: CDR1 SEHNR and CDR2 FQNEAQ (reference sequence). The V gene lost 4 bases and the J gene lost 2 bases, with 3 bases spanning the gap. Of note for this clone: Its target is not known.

The method was immunoSEQ multiplex PCR; TCRdb's version includes in-frame clones alone and lacks a portion of them. This sample carries 23,000 or so clones, approximately 70% of them seen once, and the ten largest clones take approximately 10%. In the ViraFEST assay, antigen-specific CD4+ clonotypes were identified by expansion after peptide-pool stimulation. The culture ran for 10 days, and then CD4+ T cells were isolated. A few million PBMC per well received approximately 10 IU/ml IL-2 and approximately 10 ug/ml peptides in culture. Half-medium changes using IL-2 medium occurred on days 3 and 7. The gene calls are TRBV7-9 and TRBJ2-7, with D uncertain. The sequences come from CD4+ T cells from PBMCs cultured with HCoV-229E spike peptides, collected before COVID-19 vaccination. The receptor was isolated from a human donor who received a COVID-19 vaccine. CDR3 bases: TGTGCCAGCAGCTCAGCCTACGAGCAGTACTTC. Residues: CASSSAYEQYF.